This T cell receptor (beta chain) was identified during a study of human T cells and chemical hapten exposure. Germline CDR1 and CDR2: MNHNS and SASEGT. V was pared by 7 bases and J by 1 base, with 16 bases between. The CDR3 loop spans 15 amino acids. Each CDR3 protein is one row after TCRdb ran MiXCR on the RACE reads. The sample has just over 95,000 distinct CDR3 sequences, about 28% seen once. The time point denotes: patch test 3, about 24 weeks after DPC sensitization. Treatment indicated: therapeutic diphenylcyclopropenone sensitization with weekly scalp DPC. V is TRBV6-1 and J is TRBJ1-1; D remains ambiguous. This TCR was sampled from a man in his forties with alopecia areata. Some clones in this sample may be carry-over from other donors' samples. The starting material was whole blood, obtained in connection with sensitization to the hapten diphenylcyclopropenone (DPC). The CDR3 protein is CASTELNRPNTEAFF. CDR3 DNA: TGTGCCAGCACGGAACTTAACCGGCCGAACACTGAAGCTTTCTTT.